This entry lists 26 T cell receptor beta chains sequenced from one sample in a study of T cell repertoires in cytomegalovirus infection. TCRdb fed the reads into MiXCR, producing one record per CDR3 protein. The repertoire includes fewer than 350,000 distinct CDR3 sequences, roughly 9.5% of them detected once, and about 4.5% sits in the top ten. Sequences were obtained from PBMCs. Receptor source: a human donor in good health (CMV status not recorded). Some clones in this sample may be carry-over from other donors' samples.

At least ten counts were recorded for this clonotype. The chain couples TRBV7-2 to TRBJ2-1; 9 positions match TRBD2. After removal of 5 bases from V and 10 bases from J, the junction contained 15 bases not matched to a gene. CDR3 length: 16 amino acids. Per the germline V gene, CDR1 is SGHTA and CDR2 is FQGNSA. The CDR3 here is CASSPQAGGLSGEQFF. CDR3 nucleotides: TGTGCCAGCAGCCCCCAAGCGGGGGGCTTGAGTGGGGAGCAGTTCTTC. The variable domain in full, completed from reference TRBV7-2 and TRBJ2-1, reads GAGVSQSPSNKVTEKGKDVELRCDPISGHTALYWYRQSLGQGLEFLIYFQGNSAPDKSGLPSDRFSAERTGGSVSTLTIQRTQQEDSAVYLCASSPQAGGLSGEQFFGPGTRLTVL.

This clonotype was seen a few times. CDR3 in amino acids: CASSPRGLANIQYF. CDR3 bases: TGTGCCAGCAGTCCCCGGGGACTAGCCAACATTCAGTACTTC. The V and J genes are TRBV28 and TRBJ2-4; TRBD2 matches 9 bases. The length of the CDR3 is 14 residues. J lost 7 bases, V lost 5 bases, and 6 bases had no gene match. CDR1 is MDHEN, CDR2 SYDVKM, per germline.

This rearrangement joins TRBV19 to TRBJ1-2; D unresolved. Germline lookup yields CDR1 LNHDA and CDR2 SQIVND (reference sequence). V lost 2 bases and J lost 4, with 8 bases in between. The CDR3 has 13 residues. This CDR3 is CASSIQRRYGYTF. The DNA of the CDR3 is TGTGCCAGTAGTATACAGAGACGCTATGGCTACACCTTC. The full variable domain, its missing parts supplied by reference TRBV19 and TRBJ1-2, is DGGITQSPKYLFRKEGQNVTLSCEQNLNHDAMYWYRQDPGQGLRLIYYSQIVNDFQKGDIAEGYSVSREKKESFPLTVTSAQKNPTAFYLCASSIQRRYGYTFGSGTRLTVV.

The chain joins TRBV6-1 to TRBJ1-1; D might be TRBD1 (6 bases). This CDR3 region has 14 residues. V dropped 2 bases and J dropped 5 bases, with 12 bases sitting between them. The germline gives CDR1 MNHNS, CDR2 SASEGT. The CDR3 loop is CASSEQGGETEAFF. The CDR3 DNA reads TGTGCCAGCAGTGAACAAGGGGGGGAAACTGAAGCTTTCTTT.

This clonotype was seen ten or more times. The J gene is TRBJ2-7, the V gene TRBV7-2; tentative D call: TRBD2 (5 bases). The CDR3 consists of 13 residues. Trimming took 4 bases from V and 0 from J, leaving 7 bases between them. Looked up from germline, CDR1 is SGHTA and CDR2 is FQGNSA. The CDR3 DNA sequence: TGTGCCAGCAGCTCGGGGAGCTCCTACGAGCAGTACTTC. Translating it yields CASSSGSSYEQYF.

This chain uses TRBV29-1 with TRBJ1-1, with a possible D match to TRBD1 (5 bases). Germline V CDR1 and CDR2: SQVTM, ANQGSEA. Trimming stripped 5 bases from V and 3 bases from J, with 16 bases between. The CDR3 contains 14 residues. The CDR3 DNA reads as TGCAGCGTTCCTCCGCCGGGGGAAGACACTGAAGCTTTCTTT. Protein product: CSVPPPGEDTEAFF.

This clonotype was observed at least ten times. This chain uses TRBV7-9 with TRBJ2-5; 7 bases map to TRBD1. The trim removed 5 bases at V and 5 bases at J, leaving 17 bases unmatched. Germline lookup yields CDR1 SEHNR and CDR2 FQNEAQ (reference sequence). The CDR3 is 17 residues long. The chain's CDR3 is CASSRPPRQGLGETQYF. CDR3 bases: TGTGCCAGCAGCCGGCCCCCTCGACAGGGCCTGGGGGAGACCCAGTACTTC.

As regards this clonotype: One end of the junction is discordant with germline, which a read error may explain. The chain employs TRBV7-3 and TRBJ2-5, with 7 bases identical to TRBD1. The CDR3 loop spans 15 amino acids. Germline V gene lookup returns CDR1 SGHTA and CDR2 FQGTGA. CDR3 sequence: CASSSKTGVAETQHF. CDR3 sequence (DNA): TGTGCCAGCAGCTCCAAAACAGGGGTAGCAGAGACCCAGCACTTC.

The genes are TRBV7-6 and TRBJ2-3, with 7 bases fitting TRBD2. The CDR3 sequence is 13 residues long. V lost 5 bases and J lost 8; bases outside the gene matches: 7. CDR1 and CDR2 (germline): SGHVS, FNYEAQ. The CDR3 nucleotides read TGTGCCAGCAGCCAGGAGCGGGGAGGTACGCAGTATTTT. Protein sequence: CASSQERGGTQYF. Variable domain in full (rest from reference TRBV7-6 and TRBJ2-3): GAGVSQSPRYKVTKRGQDVALRCDPISGHVSLYWYRQALGQGPEFLTYFNYEAQQDKSGLPNDRFSAERPEGSISTLTIQRTEQRDSAMYRCASSQERGGTQYFGPGTRLTVL.

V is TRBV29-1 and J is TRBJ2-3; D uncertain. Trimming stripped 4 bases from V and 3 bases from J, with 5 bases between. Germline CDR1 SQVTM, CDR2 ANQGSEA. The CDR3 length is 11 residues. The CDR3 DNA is TGCAGCGTTGTGGGGACAGATACGCAGTATTTT. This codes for CSVVGTDTQYF.

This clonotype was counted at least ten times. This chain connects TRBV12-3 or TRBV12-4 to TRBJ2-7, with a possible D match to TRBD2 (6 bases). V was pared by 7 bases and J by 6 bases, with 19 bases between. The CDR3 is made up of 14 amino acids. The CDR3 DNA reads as TGTGCCAGCAACCCCGCCGGGCGGGGCGCCGAGCAGTACTTC. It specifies CASNPAGRGAEQYF.

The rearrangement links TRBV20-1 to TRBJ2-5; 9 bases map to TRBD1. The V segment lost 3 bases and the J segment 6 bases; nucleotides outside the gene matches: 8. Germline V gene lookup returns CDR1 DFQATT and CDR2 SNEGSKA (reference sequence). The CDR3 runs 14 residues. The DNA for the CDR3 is TGCAGTGCTAGCAGACAGGGGGGGATCAAGACCCAGTACTTC. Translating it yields CSASRQGGIKTQYF.

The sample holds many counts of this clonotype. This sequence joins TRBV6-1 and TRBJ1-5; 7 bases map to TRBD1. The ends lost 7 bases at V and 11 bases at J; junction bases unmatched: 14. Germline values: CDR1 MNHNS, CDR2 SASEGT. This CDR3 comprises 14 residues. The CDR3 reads CASTKDRVLISQHF. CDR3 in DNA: TGTGCCAGCACCAAAGACAGGGTTTTGATATCCCAGCATTTT.

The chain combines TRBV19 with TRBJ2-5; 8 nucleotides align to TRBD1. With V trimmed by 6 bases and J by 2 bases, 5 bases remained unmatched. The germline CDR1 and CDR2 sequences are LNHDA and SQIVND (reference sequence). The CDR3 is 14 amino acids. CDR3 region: CASRTRQGQETQYF. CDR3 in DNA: TGTGCCAGTAGGACCCGACAGGGGCAAGAGACCCAGTACTTC.

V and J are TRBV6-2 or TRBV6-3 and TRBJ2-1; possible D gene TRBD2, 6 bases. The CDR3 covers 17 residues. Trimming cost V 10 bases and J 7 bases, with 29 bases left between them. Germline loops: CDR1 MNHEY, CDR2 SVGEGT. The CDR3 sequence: CANKTLWTGGIRNEQFF. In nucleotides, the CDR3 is TGTGCCAACAAAACGCTTTGGACGGGCGGGATCAGGAATGAGCAGTTCTTC.

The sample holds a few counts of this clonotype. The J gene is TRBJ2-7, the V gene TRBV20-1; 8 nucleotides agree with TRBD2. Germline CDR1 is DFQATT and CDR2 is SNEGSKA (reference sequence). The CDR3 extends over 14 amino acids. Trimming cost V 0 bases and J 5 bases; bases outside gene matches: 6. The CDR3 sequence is CSAREATSDHEQYF. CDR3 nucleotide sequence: TGCAGTGCTAGAGAGGCGACTAGCGACCACGAGCAGTACTTC.

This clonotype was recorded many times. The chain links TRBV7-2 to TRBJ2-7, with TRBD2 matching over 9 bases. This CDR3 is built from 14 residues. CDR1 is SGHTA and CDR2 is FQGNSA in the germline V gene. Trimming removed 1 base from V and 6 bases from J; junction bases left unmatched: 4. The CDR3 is CASSLVAGAGEQYF. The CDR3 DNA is TGTGCCAGCAGCTTAGTAGCGGGAGCTGGCGAGCAGTACTTC.

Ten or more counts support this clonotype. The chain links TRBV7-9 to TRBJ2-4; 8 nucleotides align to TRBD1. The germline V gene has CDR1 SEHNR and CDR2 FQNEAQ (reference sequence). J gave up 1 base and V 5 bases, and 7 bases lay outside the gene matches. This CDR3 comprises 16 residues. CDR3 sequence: CASSVHRGMAKNIQYF. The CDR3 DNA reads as TGTGCCAGCAGCGTCCACAGGGGGATGGCCAAAAACATTCAGTACTTC.

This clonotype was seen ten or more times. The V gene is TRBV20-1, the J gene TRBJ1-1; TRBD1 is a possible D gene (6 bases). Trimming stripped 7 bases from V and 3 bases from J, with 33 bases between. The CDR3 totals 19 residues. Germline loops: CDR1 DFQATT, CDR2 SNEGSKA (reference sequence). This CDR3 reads CSVSSGQQGHYTSYTEAFF. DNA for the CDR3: TGCAGTGTCTCAAGTGGGCAACAGGGCCACTACACTTCCTACACTGAAGCTTTCTTT.

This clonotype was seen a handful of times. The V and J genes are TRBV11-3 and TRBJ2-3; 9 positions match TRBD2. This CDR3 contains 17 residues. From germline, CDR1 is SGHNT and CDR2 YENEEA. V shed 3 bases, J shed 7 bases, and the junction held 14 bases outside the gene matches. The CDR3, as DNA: TGTGCCAGCAGCTTTGGGATAGCGGGGGCCATCCCCCATACGCAGTATTTT. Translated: CASSFGIAGAIPHTQYF.

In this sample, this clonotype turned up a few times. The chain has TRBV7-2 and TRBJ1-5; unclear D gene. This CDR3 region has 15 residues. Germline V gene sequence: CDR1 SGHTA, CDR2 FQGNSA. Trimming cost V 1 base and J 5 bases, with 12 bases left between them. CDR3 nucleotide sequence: TGTGCCAGCAGCTTAGTGGTCCAGCGGGATCAGCCCCAGCATTTT. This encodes CASSLVVQRDQPQHF.

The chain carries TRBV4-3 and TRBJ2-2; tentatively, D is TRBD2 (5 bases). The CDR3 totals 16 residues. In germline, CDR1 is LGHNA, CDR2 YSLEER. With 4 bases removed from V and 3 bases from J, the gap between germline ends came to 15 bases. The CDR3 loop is CASSPRSFGDTGELFF. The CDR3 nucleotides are TGCGCCAGCAGCCCAAGATCGTTCGGGGACACCGGGGAGCTGTTTTTT.

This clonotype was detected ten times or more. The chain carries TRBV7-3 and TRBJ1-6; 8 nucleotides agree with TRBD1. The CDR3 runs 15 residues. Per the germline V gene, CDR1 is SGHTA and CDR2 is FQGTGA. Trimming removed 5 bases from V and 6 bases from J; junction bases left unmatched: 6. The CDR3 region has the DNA TGTGCCAGCAGCCAATCGACAGGGGCTAATTCACCCCTCCACTTT. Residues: CASSQSTGANSPLHF.

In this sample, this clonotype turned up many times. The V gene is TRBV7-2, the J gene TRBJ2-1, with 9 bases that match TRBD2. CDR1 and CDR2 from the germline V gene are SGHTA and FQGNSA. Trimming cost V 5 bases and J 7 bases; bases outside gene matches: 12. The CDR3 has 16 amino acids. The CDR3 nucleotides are TGTGCCAGCAGCGCCCAGGCTGGCGGGGGGGGGAATGAGCAGTTCTTC. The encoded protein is CASSAQAGGGGNEQFF.

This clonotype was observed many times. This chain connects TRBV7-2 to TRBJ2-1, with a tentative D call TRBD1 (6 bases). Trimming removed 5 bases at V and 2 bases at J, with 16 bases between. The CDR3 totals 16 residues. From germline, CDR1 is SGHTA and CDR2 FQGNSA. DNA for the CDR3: TGTGCCAGCAGCAGTCGACGTCAGGGGACCTACAATGAGCAGTTCTTC. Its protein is CASSSRRQGTYNEQFF.

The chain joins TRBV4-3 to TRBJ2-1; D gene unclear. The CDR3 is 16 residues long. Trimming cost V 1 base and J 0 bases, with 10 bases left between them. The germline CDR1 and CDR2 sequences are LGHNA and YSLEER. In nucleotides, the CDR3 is TGCGCCAGCAGCCAAGGTTCACGGGTCTCCTACAATGAGCAGTTCTTC. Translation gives CASSQGSRVSYNEQFF.